This paragraph reports one T cell receptor beta chain. Its specificity is unknown. This sample is drawn from a study of CD4 T cells in relation to SARS-CoV-2 and coronaviruses. Profiled with immunoSEQ multiplex PCR; TCRdb holds only in-frame clones, not every one. The data contain roughly 30,000 clones, over 75% of them singletons. CDR1 is MNHEY and CDR2 is SVGEGT in the germline V gene. This CDR3 spans 13 amino acids. Trimming left V 2 bases short and J 2 bases short, with 4 bases between. The unexposed donors gave CD4+ T cells in about 2011-2018, prior to COVID-19. After ten to eleven days of culture, CD4+ T cells were isolated.

The TCR was taken from a human donor in good health. The sample comprised CD4+ T cells from PBMCs, cultured in vitro. The rearrangement joins TRBV6-2 or TRBV6-3 to TRBJ1-5; D is uncertain. CDR3 residues: CASSYTGNQPQHF. Written as DNA, the CDR3 is TGTGCCAGCAGTTACACAGGCAATCAGCCCCAGCATTTT.